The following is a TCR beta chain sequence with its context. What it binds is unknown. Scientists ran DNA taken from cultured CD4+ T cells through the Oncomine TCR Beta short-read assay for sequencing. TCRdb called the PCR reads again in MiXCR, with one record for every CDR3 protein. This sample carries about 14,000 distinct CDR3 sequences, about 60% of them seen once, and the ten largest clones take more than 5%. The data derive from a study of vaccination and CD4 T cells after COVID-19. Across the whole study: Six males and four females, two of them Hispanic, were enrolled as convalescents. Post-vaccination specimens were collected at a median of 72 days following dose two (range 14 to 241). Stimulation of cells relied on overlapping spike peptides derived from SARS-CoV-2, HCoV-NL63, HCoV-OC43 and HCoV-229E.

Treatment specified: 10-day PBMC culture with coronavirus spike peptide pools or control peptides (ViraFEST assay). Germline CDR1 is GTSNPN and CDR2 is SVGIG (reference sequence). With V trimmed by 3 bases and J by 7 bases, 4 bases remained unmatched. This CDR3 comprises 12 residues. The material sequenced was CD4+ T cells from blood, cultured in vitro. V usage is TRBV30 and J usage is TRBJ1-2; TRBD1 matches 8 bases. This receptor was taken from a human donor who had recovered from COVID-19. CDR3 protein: CAWRGTGGGYTF. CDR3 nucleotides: TGTGCCTGGAGGGGGACAGGCGGTGGCTACACCTTC.